One and the same sample provided the 8 T cell receptor beta chains below, sequenced in a study of T-cell memory formation after mild COVID-19. TCRdb analysed the 5' RACE reads with MiXCR anew, one entry per CDR3 protein. The sample gives 45,000 to 55,000 distinct CDR3 sequences, roughly a tenth of which show up once; approximately 12% is in the top ten. The specimen was PBMCs or a T cell subset sorted from them (not recorded which). The receptors stem from an adult woman who had mild COVID-19 (a few samples of this study predate the infection). Cell type and time point are not known.

This clonotype was observed many times. CDR3 region: CASSLAAGVNSNEQYF. The CDR3 bases are TGTGCCAGCAGCTTAGCGGCCGGAGTGAACTCGAACGAGCAGTACTTC. The J gene is TRBJ2-7, the V gene TRBV7-2; D remains unclear. Germline V gene lookup returns CDR1 SGHTA and CDR2 FQGNSA. Trimming removed 0 bases from V and 5 bases from J, with 17 bases in between. The CDR3 consists of 16 residues.

This clonotype was counted many times. The V and J genes are TRBV25-1 and TRBJ2-3; D gene uncertain. Trimming cost V 0 bases and J 3 bases, with 7 bases left between them. The germline gives CDR1 MGHDK, CDR2 SYGVNS. This CDR3 has 14 residues. The CDR3 nucleotides are TGTGCCAGCAGTGAATACTCCCTTACAGATACGCAGTATTTT. Its protein product is CASSEYSLTDTQYF.

In its sample, this clonotype was seen a few times. This sequence joins TRBV5-1 and TRBJ1-1; no clear D. The V end lost 0 bases, the J end lost 8 bases, and 14 bases lay between the germline ends. The CDR3 is made up of 14 amino acids. The V gene's germline CDR1 is SGHRS and CDR2 YFSETQ. In DNA form, the CDR3 reads TGCGCCAGCAGCTTGGCCGGAAATAGACGGGAAGCTTTCTTT. Translation: CASSLAGNRREAFF. Full variable domain (rest looked up from reference TRBV5-1 and TRBJ1-1): KAGVTQTPRYLIKTRGQQVTLSCSPISGHRSVSWYQQTPGQGLQFLFEYFSETQRNKGNFPGRFSGRQFSNSRSEMNVSTLELGDSALYLCASSLAGNRREAFFGQGTRLTVV.

This clonotype has at least ten counts. J is TRBJ2-7 and V is TRBV10-3, with 7 bases aligning to TRBD1. The CDR3 extends over 14 amino acids. The germline V gene encodes CDR1 ENHRY and CDR2 SYGVKD. V was clipped by 6 bases and J by 3 bases; unmatched bases: 8. This CDR3 is CAIREQGFGYEQYF. The CDR3 DNA follows: TGTGCCATCAGGGAACAGGGGTTTGGCTACGAGCAGTACTTC.

This clonotype was found many times. The gene calls are TRBV5-5 and TRBJ2-3; maybe TRBD1 (6 bases). This CDR3 contains 16 residues. The germline V and J ends were trimmed by 5 bases and 2 bases, with 18 bases remaining between them. In germline, CDR1 is SGHKS, CDR2 YYEKEE (reference sequence). CDR3 nucleotides: TGTGCCAGCAGACATATTTGGGACACCGACACAGATACGCAGTATTTT. Encoded protein: CASRHIWDTDTDTQYF.

In regard to this clonotype: At one boundary the junction diverges from the germline segment, which might be a read error. The rearrangement joins TRBV5-5 to TRBJ1-5; TRBD1 might be the D (5 bases). Germline CDR1 and CDR2: SGHKS and YYEKEE (reference sequence). This CDR3 spans 15 amino acids. DNA for the CDR3: TGTGCCAGAAGCTGGGCAGGGAGAAGCAATCAGCCCCAGCATTTT. Translated: CARSWAGRSNQPQHF.

V is TRBV5-1 and J is TRBJ1-1; D possibly corresponds to TRBD1 (5 bases). Trimming removed 0 bases at V and 0 bases at J, with 12 bases between. The CDR3 length is 16 residues. Germline CDR1 and CDR2: SGHRS and YFSETQ. The CDR3 bases are TGCGCCAGCAGCTTGGACAGGTCCGGGATGAACACTGAAGCTTTCTTT. Protein product: CASSLDRSGMNTEAFF.

This clonotype occurred a few times. CDR3 loop: CASSYSRGRQNTEAFF. CDR3 sequence (DNA): TGTGCCAGCAGTTACTCGAGGGGGCGACAGAACACTGAAGCTTTCTTT. The chain carries TRBV6-6 and TRBJ1-1; 7 nucleotides match TRBD1. Per germline, CDR1 MNHNY and CDR2 SVGAGI (reference sequence). The CDR3 totals 16 residues. V shed 0 bases and J 1 base; nucleotides not matched to a gene: 5.